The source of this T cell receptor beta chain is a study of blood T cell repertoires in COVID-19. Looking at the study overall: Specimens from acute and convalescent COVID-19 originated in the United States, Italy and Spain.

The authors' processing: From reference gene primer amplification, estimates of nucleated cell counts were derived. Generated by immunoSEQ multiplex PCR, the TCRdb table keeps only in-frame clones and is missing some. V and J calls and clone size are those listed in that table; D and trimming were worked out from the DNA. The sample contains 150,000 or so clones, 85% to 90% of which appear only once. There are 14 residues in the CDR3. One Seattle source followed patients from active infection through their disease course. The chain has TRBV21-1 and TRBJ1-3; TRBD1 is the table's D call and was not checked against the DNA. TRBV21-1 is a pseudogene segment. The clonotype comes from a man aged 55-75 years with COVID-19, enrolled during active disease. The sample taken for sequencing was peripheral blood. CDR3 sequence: CASSSRGAGNTIYF. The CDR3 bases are TGTGCCAGCAGCAGCAGGGGGGCTGGAAACACCATATATTTT.